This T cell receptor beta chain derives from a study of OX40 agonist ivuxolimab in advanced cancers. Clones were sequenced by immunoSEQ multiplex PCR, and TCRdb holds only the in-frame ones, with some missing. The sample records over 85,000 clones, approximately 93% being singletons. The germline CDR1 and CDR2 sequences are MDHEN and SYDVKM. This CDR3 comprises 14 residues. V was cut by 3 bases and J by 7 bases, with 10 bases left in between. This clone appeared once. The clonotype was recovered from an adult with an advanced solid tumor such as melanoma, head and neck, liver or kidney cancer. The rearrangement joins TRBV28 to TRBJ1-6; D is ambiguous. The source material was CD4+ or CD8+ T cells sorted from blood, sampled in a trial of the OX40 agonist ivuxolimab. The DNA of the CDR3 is TGTGCCAGCAGTTTTTCCCCGGTGAATTCACCCCTCCACTTT. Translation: CASSFSPVNSPLHF.